The clone carrying this TCR beta chain was observed once. Sequencing used immunoSEQ multiplex PCR; TCRdb keeps in-frame clones, though not all of them. The sample has some 300,000 clones; about 90% are singletons. This specimen belongs to a study of blood T cell repertoires in COVID-19. Seattle enrolled patients during active infection and tracked them longitudinally. The V end was cut by 0 bases, the J end by 1 base, with 13 bases between. The CDR3 extends over 17 amino acids. Germline V gene lookup returns CDR1 LGHNA and CDR2 YNFKEQ. The source material was peripheral blood. This clonotype was obtained from a woman in her 50s with COVID-19, enrolled during active disease. V and J are TRBV4-2 and TRBJ2-1; tentatively, D is TRBD2 (6 bases). The CDR3 here is CASSQDPSVDSYNEQFF. The CDR3 DNA reads TGTGCCAGCAGCCAAGACCCTAGCGTAGATTCCTACAATGAGCAGTTCTTC.